These 12 T cell receptor beta chains share one sample of origin, sequenced in a study of OX40 agonist ivuxolimab in advanced cancers. Method: immunoSEQ multiplex PCR; TCRdb's copy keeps in-frame clones and lacks some. Of 65,000 to 90,000 clones detected, 86% appear once; the ten largest clones hold 0.68%. Source: CD4+ or CD8+ T cells sorted from blood, taken in a trial of the OX40 agonist ivuxolimab. Receptor source: an adult with an advanced solid tumor such as melanoma, head and neck, liver or kidney cancer.

Note on this clone: Other DNA variants within this sample encode the same CDR3. This chain uses TRBV13 with TRBJ2-7; D gene ambiguous. Germline values: CDR1 PRHDT, CDR2 FYEKMQ (reference sequence). Between the trimmed V and J ends, which lost 0 bases and 2 bases, there was a span of 8 bases. The CDR3 contains 14 residues. The CDR3 is CASSLGLTTYEQYF. The CDR3 DNA reads TGTGCCAGCAGCTTAGGCCTAACCACCTACGAGCAGTACTTC.

The chain links TRBV5-6 to TRBJ2-3; TRBD2 matches at 10 bases. V was pared by 0 bases and J by 3 bases, with 1 base of the junction left unmatched. The CDR3 has 15 amino acids. In germline, CDR1 is SGHDT, CDR2 YYEEEE. The CDR3 protein is CASSLVAGGTDTQYF. In nucleotides, the CDR3 is TGTGCCAGCAGCTTGGTAGCGGGAGGAACAGATACGCAGTATTTT.

The chain is built from TRBV6-6 and TRBJ2-7, with 11 bases lining up with TRBD2. The CDR3 contains 15 residues. The germline V gene encodes CDR1 MNHNY and CDR2 SVGAGI (reference sequence). After removal of 2 bases from V and 4 bases from J, the junction contained 4 bases not matched to a gene. CDR3 sequence reads: CASSYHGTSGYEQYF. CDR3 DNA sequence: TGTGCCAGCAGTTACCACGGGACTAGCGGTTACGAGCAGTACTTC.

The chain is built from TRBV6-1 and TRBJ1-5, with 8 bases fitting TRBD1. The CDR3 is 15 residues long. Germline V CDR1 and CDR2: MNHNS, SASEGT. With V trimmed by 4 bases and J by 1 base, 3 bases remained unmatched. The CDR3 nucleotides read TGTGCCAGCAGTGGGACAGGGACGAGCAATCAGCCCCAGCATTTT. Protein product: CASSGTGTSNQPQHF.

This rearrangement joins TRBV19 to TRBJ1-2, with TRBD1 as a possible D gene (5 bases). Germline V CDR1 and CDR2: LNHDA, SQIVND (reference sequence). The CDR3 contains 13 residues. V was clipped by 3 bases and J by 3 bases, with 8 bases between them. Here the CDR3 reads CASSIPGHYGYTF. CDR3 DNA: TGTGCCAGTAGTATCCCGGGACACTATGGCTACACCTTC.

The chain employs TRBV28 and TRBJ2-7; no firm D call. V lost 3 bases, J lost 0 bases, and 3 bases lay in between. The CDR3 runs 12 residues. Germline V gene sequence: CDR1 MDHEN, CDR2 SYDVKM. The CDR3 loop reads CASSFLSYEQYF. The CDR3 DNA follows: TGTGCCAGCAGTTTTCTCTCCTACGAGCAGTACTTC.

V gene TRBV27 combines with J gene TRBJ2-1; TRBD1 matches at 10 bases. Germline loops: CDR1 MNHEY, CDR2 SMNVEV (reference sequence). The CDR3 contains 15 residues. Trimming cost V 7 bases and J 5 bases; bases outside gene matches: 8. The CDR3 loop reads CASIRQGAPNNEQFF. The CDR3 bases are TGTGCCAGCATTCGACAGGGGGCCCCAAACAATGAGCAGTTCTTC.

The chain uses TRBV9 and TRBJ1-3; possibly TRBD1 for D (6 bases). The germline V and J ends were trimmed by 0 bases and 5 bases, with 12 bases remaining between them. Per germline, CDR1 SGDLS and CDR2 YYNGEE. CDR3 length: 15 amino acids. Here the CDR3 reads CASSVEGGSRNTIYF. The CDR3 nucleotides are TGTGCCAGCAGCGTAGAGGGGGGAAGCAGAAACACCATATATTTT.

The V and J genes are TRBV7-2 and TRBJ1-1, with no clear D. V lost 2 bases to trimming and J lost 7 bases, with 5 bases between them. Germline lookup yields CDR1 SGHTA and CDR2 FQGNSA. CDR3 length: 11 residues. CDR3 DNA: TGTGCCAGCAGCTTAACCGGTGAAGCTTTCTTT. It translates to CASSLTGEAFF. The full variable domain, rest sourced from reference TRBV7-2 and TRBJ1-1, is GAGVSQSPSNKVTEKGKDVELRCDPISGHTALYWYRQSLGQGLEFLIYFQGNSAPDKSGLPSDRFSAERTGGSVSTLTIQRTQQEDSAVYLCASSLTGEAFFGQGTRLTVV.

The chain has TRBV9 and TRBJ2-5, with 7 bases matching TRBD2. CDR1 SGDLS and CDR2 YYNGEE come from the germline V gene. The CDR3 has 15 residues. V dropped 0 bases and J dropped 5; count of bases not matched to a gene: 7. The CDR3 is CASSVGEGLPETQYF. For the CDR3, the DNA is TGTGCCAGCAGCGTAGGAGAGGGACTACCGGAGACCCAGTACTTC.

In the case of this clone: Other nucleotide sequences from this sample produce the same CDR3. The chain employs TRBV5-1 and TRBJ2-7, with 8 nucleotides matching TRBD2. Germline values: CDR1 SGHRS, CDR2 YFSETQ. After removal of 2 bases from V and 4 bases from J, the junction contained 5 bases not matched to a gene. The CDR3 is 14 amino acids. Written as DNA, the CDR3 is TGCGCCAGCAGCTTTGAGCGGGAGATTTACGAGCAGTACTTC. This codes for CASSFEREIYEQYF.

The gene calls are TRBV27 and TRBJ2-5; D not resolved. The germline gives CDR1 MNHEY, CDR2 SMNVEV (reference sequence). The CDR3 is 13 residues long. V lost 1 base, J lost 3 bases, and 6 bases lay in between. The CDR3 sequence: CASSLWAKETQYF. Here the CDR3 DNA reads TGTGCCAGCAGTTTATGGGCCAAAGAGACCCAGTACTTC.